The source of this T cell receptor beta chain is a study of regulatory T cells in long-lasting Graves disease. Noted time point: persistent/refractory GD, antithyroid drugs over 5 years with positive TRAb. Making the TCR library involved RNA that had been extracted from PBMCs. For TCR beta, libraries came from iRepertoire HTBI primers and Arm-PCR of CDR3 regions. From the multiplex PCR reads, TCRdb called clonotypes with MiXCR, one entry per CDR3 protein. The sample carries under 450,000 distinct CDR3 sequences, around a quarter recorded once. Germline trimming cut 3 bases from V and 8 bases from J; bases unmatched to any gene: 10. This CDR3 comprises 16 residues. The V gene's germline CDR1 is KGHDR and CDR2 SFDVKD. This clonotype was counted many times.

The TCR comes from a female donor with Graves disease. The sequencing here drew on peripheral blood mononuclear cells (PBMCs), taken when the disease was refractory, from a patient treated with antithyroid drugs. The V gene is TRBV24-1, the J gene TRBJ1-2; 11 bases match TRBD1. The CDR3 reads CATSDHTGTGGHGYTF. The CDR3 DNA sequence: TGTGCCACCAGTGATCACACCGGGACAGGGGGACACGGCTACACCTTC.